This T cell receptor beta chain comes out of a study of blood T cell repertoires in COVID-19. TCRdb keeps only in-frame clones here, not all; method: immunoSEQ multiplex PCR. The sample shows roughly 52,000 clones, 87% of them seen only once. The V and J ends lost 0 bases and 4 bases respectively, with 19 bases between them. The CDR3 runs to 17 residues. Germline-derived CDR1 and CDR2 are SGHTS and YDEGEE. The chain links TRBV5-8 to TRBJ1-1, with D perhaps TRBD1 (5 bases). The source of this sequence is a middle-aged man with COVID-19, enrolled during active disease. The sequenced material came from peripheral blood. The CDR3 region is CASSLDYGGGWVTEAFF. As DNA, the CDR3 is TGTGCCAGCAGCTTGGATTATGGGGGGGGATGGGTCACTGAAGCTTTCTTT.